This T cell receptor beta chain is from a study of cytomegalovirus exposure and HLA in healthy donors. It was with 60 Vbeta and 13 Jbeta primers that the PCR ran. TCRdb keeps only in-frame clones here, not all; method: immunoSEQ multiplex PCR. This repertoire comprises about 120,000 clones; its ten largest clones make up more than 1.5%. As to this clone: Its specificity is unknown.

The V end lost 1 base, the J end lost 1 base, and 10 bases lay between the germline ends. Germline-derived CDR1 and CDR2 are MDHEN and SYDVKM. The CDR3 is 16 residues long. Broader study findings: As a later analysis showed, a missense DCLRE1C variant was linked to trimming of TCR beta V- and J-genes.

Sequencing was performed on PBMCs. V and J are TRBV28 and TRBJ2-2; D unclear. The receptor comes from a man aged 18 to 29 in good health and CMV-seronegative. CDR3 nucleotide sequence: TGTGCCAGCAGTTTATACCCAGGAAAGAACACCGGGGAGCTGTTTTTT. Amino acids: CASSLYPGKNTGELFF.